Below are 23 T cell receptor beta chains sequenced from a single sample in a study of blood T cell repertoires in COVID-19. Measured with immunoSEQ multiplex PCR; TCRdb has only the in-frame clones, and not every one. The sample carries approximately 180,000 clones, 70% to 90% recorded once. Material for sequencing was peripheral blood. These receptor sequences come from a man in his 60s with active or convalescent COVID-19.

This clone was found once. The J gene is TRBJ1-2, the V gene TRBV25-1; D not resolved. Germline loops: CDR1 MGHDK, CDR2 SYGVNS. V was pared by 4 bases and J by 8 bases, with 11 bases between. The CDR3 consists of 12 residues. CDR3 nucleotide sequence: TGTGCCAGCAGTGTAGCAACCTCCGGCTACACCTTC. It encodes CASSVATSGYTF.

With respect to this clone: At one of its ends the junction is not consistent with the germline gene, which may arise from a read error. V is TRBV6-1 and J is TRBJ1-2; 7 positions agree with TRBD1. The CDR3 loop spans 13 amino acids. The germline gives CDR1 MNHNS, CDR2 SASEGT. DNA of the CDR3: TGTGCCAGCAGGGAAGTGACAGGGCGAGGCTACACCTTC. Its protein product is CASREVTGRGYTF.

This clone came up once. The rearrangement links TRBV5-4 to TRBJ2-5; TRBD2 matches at 8 bases. Germline V gene data show CDR1 as SGHNT and CDR2 as YYREEE (reference sequence). The CDR3 is 15 residues long. V was pared by 4 bases and J by 2 bases, with 7 bases of the junction left unmatched. Here the CDR3 DNA reads TGTGCCAGCAGCGTAAGCGGGGGCGCACAAGAGACCCAGTACTTC. Encoded protein: CASSVSGGAQETQYF.

The chain carries TRBV19 and TRBJ1-6, with D perhaps TRBD1 (6 bases). V lost 5 bases and J lost 7, with 9 bases in between. Germline CDR1 and CDR2: LNHDA and SQIVND (reference sequence). The length of the CDR3 is 13 residues. The CDR3 here is CASSWGQNSPLHF. The CDR3 DNA reads TGTGCCAGTAGTTGGGGGCAGAATTCACCCCTCCACTTT. The full variable domain, rest sourced from reference TRBV19 and TRBJ1-6, is DGGITQSPKYLFRKEGQNVTLSCEQNLNHDAMYWYRQDPGQGLRLIYYSQIVNDFQKGDIAEGYSVSREKKESFPLTVTSAQKNPTAFYLCASSWGQNSPLHFGNGTRLTVT.

The chain links TRBV5-4 to TRBJ1-1; 8 nucleotides match TRBD1. This CDR3 is built from 15 residues. Germline loops: CDR1 SGHNT, CDR2 YYREEE (reference sequence). V gave up 0 bases and J gave up 2 bases; unmatched junction bases: 3. The CDR3 region has the DNA TGTGCCAGCAGCTTGGGGACAGGGCATAACACTGAAGCTTTCTTT. This codes for CASSLGTGHNTEAFF.

The rearrangement uses TRBV19 and TRBJ1-5; D ambiguous. V was trimmed by 5 bases and J by 1 base, leaving 9 bases between them. The CDR3 runs 14 residues. Germline lookup yields CDR1 LNHDA and CDR2 SQIVND (reference sequence). The CDR3 DNA is TGTGCCAGTAGTGTTACGGGAAGCAATCAGCCCCAGCATTTT. It translates to CASSVTGSNQPQHF.

V and J are TRBV4-1 and TRBJ2-3; D remains ambiguous. V shed 1 base and J shed 0 bases, with 8 bases lying between them. CDR3 length: 15 residues. Per germline, CDR1 MGHRA and CDR2 YSYEKL. The CDR3 is CASSQGSISTDTQYF. The CDR3 nucleotides are TGCGCCAGCAGCCAAGGGTCTATTAGCACAGATACGCAGTATTTT.

This sequence joins TRBV11-2 and TRBJ1-1; perhaps TRBD1 as D (5 bases). V was clipped by 4 bases and J by 0 bases, with 18 bases between them. Germline V gene sequence: CDR1 SGHAT, CDR2 FQNNGV. The CDR3 covers 17 residues. For the CDR3, the DNA is TGTGCCAGCAGCTCTCTCCGGCCGGGGGAGATGAACACTGAAGCTTTCTTT. Protein sequence: CASSSLRPGEMNTEAFF. The full variable domain, with the rest looked up from reference TRBV11-2 and TRBJ1-1, is EAGVAQSPRYKIIEKRQSVAFWCNPISGHATLYWYQQILGQGPKLLIQFQNNGVVDDSQLPKDRFSAERLKGVDSTLKIQPAKLEDSAVYLCASSSLRPGEMNTEAFFGQGTRLTVV.

The chain has TRBV6-5 and TRBJ1-1, with D perhaps TRBD1 (5 bases). This CDR3 region has 14 residues. Germline V lookup: CDR1 MNHEY, CDR2 SVGAGI. V shed 8 bases and J shed 0 bases, with 13 bases lying between them. CDR3 residues: CASLGARLNTEAFF. The CDR3 nucleotides are TGTGCCAGCCTTGGGGCTAGGTTGAACACTGAAGCTTTCTTT.

Remarks on this clone: Additional DNA sequences in this sample encode the identical CDR3. The rearrangement joins TRBV6-5 to TRBJ1-1, with D perhaps matching TRBD1 (5 bases). The germline V and J ends were trimmed by 6 bases and 1 base, with 9 bases remaining between them. The CDR3 extends over 13 amino acids. From germline, CDR1 is MNHEY and CDR2 SVGAGI. For the CDR3, the DNA is TGTGCCAGCAGCCCAAGGGGGAACACTGAAGCTTTCTTT. It encodes CASSPRGNTEAFF.

The CDR3 spells CASSPKDTLHF. The CDR3 DNA reads TGTGCCAGCTCACCCAAGGACACCCTCCACTTT. The rearrangement links TRBV18 to TRBJ1-6, with a weak D call TRBD1 (5 bases). CDR3 length: 11 amino acids. Trimming took off 3 bases at V and 14 bases at J, with 8 bases between the two ends. Germline CDR1 reads KGHSH; CDR2 reads LQKENI.

J is TRBJ2-3 and V is TRBV5-1, with 13 bases lining up with TRBD2. Germline V gives CDR1 SGHRS, CDR2 YFSETQ. This CDR3 has 17 residues. The trim removed 4 bases at V and 5 bases at J, leaving 10 bases unmatched. The CDR3 DNA sequence: TGCGCCAGCAGCCTGGGACTAGCGGGGTCTCAGGGAGATACGCAGTATTTT. Protein sequence: CASSLGLAGSQGDTQYF.

The chain couples TRBV6-1 to TRBJ2-4, with TRBD2 as a possible D gene (7 bases). V was clipped by 1 base and J by 9 bases, with 16 bases between them. CDR3 length: 15 amino acids. Germline CDR1 is MNHNS and CDR2 is SASEGT. CDR3 sequence: CASSEGLGGGGIQYF. DNA for the CDR3: TGTGCCAGCAGTGAAGGCCTGGGGGGCGGGGGCATTCAGTACTTC.

This clone is a singleton in its sample. The chain uses TRBV5-5 and TRBJ1-5; 7 bases fit TRBD1. Trimming removed 0 bases from V and 5 bases from J; junction bases left unmatched: 5. Germline V gene data show CDR1 as SGHKS and CDR2 as YYEKEE (reference sequence). The CDR3 runs to 15 residues. For the CDR3, the DNA is TGTGCCAGCAGCTTGGAGGCAGGGGGGTATCAGCCCCAGCATTTT. Its protein product is CASSLEAGGYQPQHF.

This chain links TRBV5-1 with TRBJ2-7; D perhaps matches TRBD2 (5 bases). With 7 bases removed from V and 0 bases from J, the gap between germline ends came to 11 bases. There are 13 residues in the CDR3. CDR1 and CDR2 (germline): SGHRS, YFSETQ. The CDR3 DNA follows: TGCGCCAGCCAAGAGGGCAGCTCCTACGAGCAGTACTTC. Its translation is CASQEGSSYEQYF.

V and J are TRBV10-3 and TRBJ1-2; 10 nucleotides match TRBD1. CDR3 size: 15 residues. V trimming: 4 bases; J trimming: 4 bases; junction bases outside the gene matches: 6. The V gene's germline CDR1 is ENHRY and CDR2 SYGVKD. This chain's CDR3 is CAISGQGADGYGYTF. The CDR3 DNA reads as TGTGCCATCAGTGGACAGGGGGCTGATGGCTATGGCTACACCTTC.

The gene calls are TRBV3-1 (or the pseudogene TRBV3-2) and TRBJ2-4; tentatively, D is TRBD1 (7 bases). The germline V gene has CDR1 LGHDT and CDR2 YNNKEL (reference sequence). Trimming pared 3 bases from V and 6 bases from J, leaving 15 bases between. The CDR3 has 15 amino acids. CDR3 loop: CASSHSDREANIQYF. DNA for the CDR3: TGTGCCAGCAGCCACTCAGACAGGGAGGCAAACATTCAGTACTTC.

The V and J genes are TRBV9 and TRBJ1-4; TRBD1 might be the D (5 bases). CDR3 length equals 15 residues. Germline V gene data show CDR1 as SGDLS and CDR2 as YYNGEE. The ends were cut back, 0 bases at V and 7 bases at J, with 13 bases in the middle. CDR3 residues: CASSVAPQGSEKLFF. As DNA, the CDR3 is TGTGCCAGCAGCGTAGCTCCTCAGGGAAGTGAAAAACTGTTTTTT. Supplemented by reference TRBV9 and TRBJ1-4, the full variable domain reads DSGVTQTPKHLITATGQRVTLRCSPRSGDLSVYWYQQSLDQGLQFLIQYYNGEERAKGNILERFSAQQFPDLHSELNLSSLELGDSALYFCASSVAPQGSEKLFFGSGTQLSVL.

This rearrangement joins TRBV2 to TRBJ2-7; 9 nucleotides align to TRBD1. Germline V gives CDR1 SNHLY, CDR2 FYNNEI. With 1 base clipped from V and 2 bases from J, the junction kept 6 bases outside the gene matches. The CDR3 totals 16 residues. CDR3 sequence (DNA): TGTGCCAGCAGTGAAGGCGGGACAGGGTATACCTACGAGCAGTACTTC. Amino acid sequence: CASSEGGTGYTYEQYF.

The chain is built from TRBV5-1 and TRBJ1-1; no clear D gene. V dropped 5 bases and J dropped 2 bases, with 19 bases sitting between them. The CDR3 length is 16 residues. CDR1 and CDR2 from the germline V gene are SGHRS and YFSETQ. This chain's CDR3 is CASSSAGRARNTEAFF. The CDR3, as DNA: TGCGCCAGCAGTTCTGCGGGGAGGGCCCGTAACACTGAAGCTTTCTTT.

This clone has just one count. The V and J genes are TRBV3-1 (or the pseudogene TRBV3-2) and TRBJ2-1; 14 bases align to TRBD2. Germline loops: CDR1 LGHDT, CDR2 YNNKEL (reference sequence). The CDR3 length is 18 residues. J gave up 6 bases and V 2 bases, and 9 bases lay outside the gene matches. As DNA, the CDR3 is TGTGCCAGCAGCCAACCCAAGGGGACTAGCGGGGGAGGCAATGAGCAGTTCTTC. Translated: CASSQPKGTSGGGNEQFF.

CDR3 nucleotide sequence: TGCGCCAGCTCTTCGGGGGGGCCTCAGCAGTACTTC. Protein sequence: CASSSGGPQQYF. V is TRBV10-2 and J is TRBJ2-7; 8 positions agree with TRBD2. Germline loops: CDR1 WSHSY, CDR2 SAAADI. The CDR3 totals 12 residues. The V segment lost 8 bases and the J segment 8 bases; nucleotides outside the gene matches: 8.

This chain uses TRBV5-1 with TRBJ1-1; tentative D call: TRBD1 (6 bases). CDR3 length equals 18 residues. Trimming cost V 4 bases and J 0 bases, with 22 bases left between them. Germline assignment: CDR1 SGHRS and CDR2 YFSETQ. The CDR3 bases are TGCGCCAGCAGCCCCGGGCCGATGACAGGATCTTTGAACACTGAAGCTTTCTTT. Its translation: CASSPGPMTGSLNTEAFF.